This entry features one TCR beta chain sequence. Its binding antigen is unknown. No much larger clonotype is one base removed from it; base qualities were not supplied. High-throughput TCR beta sequencing profiled peripheral blood CD8+ and CD4+ T cells from healthy donors, Susac syndrome patients and multiple sclerosis patients. Healthy donors were included as age- and sex-matched controls. Bulk CD8+ and CD4+ T cells were purified magnetically by negative isolation, whereas CD8+ TEMRA cells were enriched by FACS. Blood was collected in EDTA tubes and processed within 24 hours, with PBMCs isolated through density gradient centrifugation. PBMCs intended for TCR sequencing were cryopreserved in liquid nitrogen and thawed later in a water bath at 37 degrees C. The sorted or isolated CD4+, CD8+ and CD8+ TEMRA cells reached a purity of at least 90%. These data come from a study of CD8 T cells in Susac syndrome (dated by TCRdb to between 2018 and 2020). In terms of the full investigation: The study used repertoire sequencing to test whether antigen drove CD8+ T cell activation and differentiation in Susac syndrome. Points the paper makes about the study in general: The number of individuals in the TCR sequencing and HLA analysis was acknowledged as relatively small.

RNA was extracted using the RNeasy kit, and about 0.45 to 1 microgram was reverse transcribed with random hexamers. The immunoSEQ multiplex PCR assay, covering 54 Vbeta and 13 Jbeta segments, was used to amplify TCR beta CDR3 regions. PCR amplification bias was corrected by using a synthetic template baseline for primer optimization and computational correction. In the source study's methods: Only productive sequences were kept, with reads annotated to V, D and J genes according to IMGT and analyzed in immunoSEQ Analyzer. To calculate clonality, Shannon entropy was normalized by log2 of the number of productive unique sequences and then subtracted from one. Public and private clones were assessed among the 100 most prevalent clones of each patient and control. Clones were defined as Susac-specific if absent from the healthy and MS cohorts, from 900 to 1,300 published viral clones and from other ImmuneACCESS disease sequences. In TCRdb, the public reads were trimmed at Q25 with fastp and aligned with MiXCR, with productive beta chains retained. When rows share a CDR3 protein, they turn into one entry using the most common DNA and genes. The V and J calls shown here were made by TCRdb, not taken from the authors' results. The sample records about 160,000 distinct CDR3 sequences, 90% to 95% of which are singletons. Together, the top ten hold 0.08% of the sample.

CDR1 is given as SQVTM and CDR2 as ANQGSEA, both from the germline V gene. Measured from the cysteine to the phenylalanine, the CDR3 is 15 residues long. Just the 45-base CDR3 DNA is kept, in frame starting at base 1. The germline V and J ends show losses of 7 bases and 6 bases respectively, and no gene match explains 10 bases of the junction. Sample: CD4+ T cells from PBMCs. The chain is assembled from TRBV29-1 and TRBJ2-1; TRBD2 fits 12 bases in the junction. This receptor was obtained from a human donor in good health. The CDR3 in this case is CSAKPTSGSGNEQFF. The DNA sequence follows: TGCAGCGCCAAACCGACTAGCGGGAGTGGCAATGAGCAGTTCTTC.